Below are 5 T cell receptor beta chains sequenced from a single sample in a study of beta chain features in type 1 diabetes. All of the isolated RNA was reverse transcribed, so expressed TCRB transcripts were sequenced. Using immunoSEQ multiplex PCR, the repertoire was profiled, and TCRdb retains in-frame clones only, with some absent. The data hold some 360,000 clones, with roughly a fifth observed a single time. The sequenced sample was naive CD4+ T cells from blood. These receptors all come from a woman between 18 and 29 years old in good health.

CDR3 amino acids: CASSLFEGGEQYF. The CDR3 DNA follows: TGCGCCAGCAGCTTGTTTGAGGGGGGGGAGCAGTACTTC. The chain joins TRBV5-1 to TRBJ2-7; a weak D match, TRBD2 (7 bases). CDR3 length equals 13 residues. V was clipped by 1 base and J by 7 bases, with 12 bases between them. Germline-derived CDR1 and CDR2 are SGHRS and YFSETQ.

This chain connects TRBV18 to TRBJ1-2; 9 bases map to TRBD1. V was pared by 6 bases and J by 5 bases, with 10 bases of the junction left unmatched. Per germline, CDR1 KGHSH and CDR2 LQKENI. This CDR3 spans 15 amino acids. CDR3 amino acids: CASSSGTGQMYGYTF. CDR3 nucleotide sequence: TGTGCCAGCTCGTCCGGGACAGGGCAGATGTATGGCTACACCTTC.

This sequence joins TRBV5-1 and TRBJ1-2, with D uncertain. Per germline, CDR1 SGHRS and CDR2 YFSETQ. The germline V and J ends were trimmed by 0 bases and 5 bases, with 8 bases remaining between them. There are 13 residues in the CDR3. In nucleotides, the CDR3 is TGCGCCAGCAGCTTGGAATCCGGGTATGGCTACACCTTC. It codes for CASSLESGYGYTF.

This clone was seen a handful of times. CDR3 region: CASSFQGSAFF. The CDR3, as DNA: TGTGCCAGCAGCTTCCAGGGTTCGGCGTTCTTC. The chain links TRBV11-2 to TRBJ2-1, with D perhaps TRBD1 (5 bases). With 3 bases removed from V and 15 bases from J, the gap between germline ends came to 12 bases. This CDR3 comprises 11 residues. Germline V CDR1 and CDR2: SGHAT, FQNNGV. Combining the CDR3 with reference TRBV11-2 and TRBJ2-1 gives the whole variable domain EAGVAQSPRYKIIEKRQSVAFWCNPISGHATLYWYQQILGQGPKLLIQFQNNGVVDDSQLPKDRFSAERLKGVDSTLKIQPAKLEDSAVYLCASSFQGSAFFGPGTRLTVL.

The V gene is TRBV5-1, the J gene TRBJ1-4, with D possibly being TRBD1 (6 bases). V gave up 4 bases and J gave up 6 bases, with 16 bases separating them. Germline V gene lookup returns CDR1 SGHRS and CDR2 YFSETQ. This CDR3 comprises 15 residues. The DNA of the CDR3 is TGCGCCAGCAGCCGTACTAGACAGGTCGATGAAAAACTGTTTTTT. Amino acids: CASSRTRQVDEKLFF.